These T cell receptor beta chains were read from a single sample in a study of neurological immune-mediated disorders. MiXCR was run by TCRdb on the 5' RACE reads, yielding one entry per CDR3 protein. The sample holds some 43,000 distinct CDR3 sequences, 2.5% seen once. The sample taken for sequencing was PBMCs. Receptors were obtained from a young man with multiple sclerosis. Each CDR3 is given with its conserved first and last residue. A D gene is named only where the DNA matches it firmly. A row's size may be missing; if present it is once, few, many or a size class.

abundance,v_gene,j_gene,d_gene,CDR3aa,CDR3nt
many,TRBV5-1,TRBJ1-4,.,CASSGALGAAEKLFF,TGCGCCAGCAGCGGGGCCCTGGGGGCGGCGGAAAAACTGTTTTTT
many,TRBV20-1,TRBJ2-1,TRBD2,CSAEGSGTEQFF,TGCAGTGCTGAGGGTAGCGGGACTGAGCAGTTCTTC
many,TRBV5-1,TRBJ1-4,.,CASRSGRADEKLFF,TGCGCCAGCAGGTCGGGCAGGGCGGATGAAAAACTGTTTTTT
.,TRBV5-5,TRBJ1-2,.,CASSLVARGLSGYTF,TGTGCCAGCAGCTTGGTCGCCAGGGGCTTGAGTGGCTACACCTTC
many,TRBV7-9,TRBJ2-5,.,CASSLGLETQYF,TGTGCCAGCAGCTTAGGTCTGGAGACCCAGTACTTC
many,TRBV7-8,TRBJ1-1,.,CASIPSGDIMNTEAFF,TGTGCCAGCATCCCATCGGGTGACATTATGAACACTGAAGCTTTCTTT
many,TRBV27,TRBJ2-5,TRBD1,CASSLDRGETQYF,TGTGCCAGCAGTTTAGACAGGGGGGAGACCCAGTACTTC
many,TRBV7-8,TRBJ2-5,.,CASSPTGFEDETQYF,TGTGCCAGCAGCCCCACCGGGTTCGAGGACGAGACCCAGTACTTC
many,TRBV20-1,TRBJ2-5,.,CSARDPQLETQYF,TGCAGTGCTAGAGATCCCCAGCTAGAGACCCAGTACTTC
many,TRBV7-9,TRBJ2-5,TRBD2,CASSPRGGRETQYF,TGTGCCAGCAGCCCCCGGGGGGGGCGAGAGACCCAGTACTTC
many,TRBV27,TRBJ2-7,.,CASSFLGKGSYEQYF,TGTGCCAGCAGTTTCTTGGGAAAGGGGTCCTACGAGCAGTACTTC
many,TRBV10-3,TRBJ1-1,.,CAISESIGVWGTNTEAFF,TGTGCCATCAGTGAGTCGATAGGGGTATGGGGCACGAACACTGAAGCTTTCTTT
many,TRBV7-2,TRBJ2-1,TRBD2,CASSLSGTSDYNEQFF,TGTGCCAGCAGCTTATCCGGGACTAGCGACTACAATGAGCAGTTCTTC
many,TRBV15,TRBJ2-7,.,CATSRADRYEQYF,TGTGCCACCAGCAGAGCGGACCGCTACGAGCAGTACTTC
many,TRBV12-3/TRBV12-4,TRBJ2-2,.,CASSFGGELFF,TGTGCCAGCAGTTTCGGGGGGGAGCTGTTTTTT
many,TRBV20-1,TRBJ2-1,.,CSARDGTLINEQFF,TGCAGTGCTAGGGACGGCACCCTAATCAATGAGCAGTTCTTC
many,TRBV9,TRBJ2-5,.,CASSVGPSRETQYF,TGTGCCAGCAGCGTAGGCCCCTCCCGAGAGACCCAGTACTTC
many,TRBV7-6,TRBJ2-1,.,CASSLALGSNEQFF,TGTGCCAGCAGCTTAGCACTAGGTTCGAATGAGCAGTTCTTC
many,TRBV20-1,TRBJ2-5,TRBD1,CSAQDAGTGQETQYF,TGCAGTGCTCAAGATGCCGGGACAGGGCAAGAGACCCAGTACTTC
many,TRBV6-2/TRBV6-3,TRBJ2-7,TRBD1,CASSADRGRITYEQYF,TGTGCCAGCAGTGCGGACAGGGGGCGTATAACCTACGAGCAGTACTTC
many,TRBV6-6,TRBJ1-5,.,CASSYSPEYQPQHF,TGTGCCAGCAGTTACTCCCCAGAATATCAGCCCCAGCATTTT
many,TRBV7-8,TRBJ2-1,.,CASSLVQLGMVF,TGTGCCAGCAGCTTAGTACAGCTTGGTATGGTCTTC
many,TRBV12-3/TRBV12-4,TRBJ1-1,.,CASSLSQINTEAFF,TGTGCCAGCAGTTTGAGCCAGATTAACACTGAAGCTTTCTTT
few,TRBV20-1,TRBJ2-5,TRBD2,CSAKARGGAETQYF,TGCAGTGCTAAAGCGCGGGGGGGCGCGGAGACCCAGTACTTC
many,TRBV20-1,TRBJ2-7,.,CSASRDARGYEQYF,TGCAGTGCTTCCCGGGACGCCAGAGGGTACGAGCAGTACTTC